The 5 T cell receptor beta chains presented below share a single source sample, sequenced in a study of metastatic and nonmetastatic thyroid tumors. No treatment of any kind had been given to any patient before thyroid surgery. TCRdb reassembled clones from the PCR reads with MiXCR. Among tens of thousands of clones, more than 25% were seen once, and the ten largest hold about 20%. Sample: blood. Source of these receptors: a female donor with papillary thyroid cancer or a benign thyroid nodule (not recorded which). Some clones in this sample may be carry-over from other donors' samples.

In its sample, this clone was seen many times. V and J are TRBV20-1 and TRBJ2-5; D may be TRBD2 (5 bases). Germline-derived CDR1 and CDR2 are DFQATT and SNEGSKA (reference sequence). Trimming stripped 6 bases from V and 5 bases from J, with 13 bases between. This CDR3 comprises 12 residues. CDR3 in amino acids: CSATLGGETQYF. The CDR3 bases are TGCAGTGCAACACTAGGTGGGGAGACCCAGTACTTC.

This clone was seen many times. This chain's CDR3 is CASFRGGGHNEQFF. In DNA form, the CDR3 reads TGTGCCAGCTTCCGCGGGGGCGGTCACAATGAGCAGTTCTTC. V usage is TRBV13 and J usage is TRBJ2-1; D is possibly TRBD2 (7 bases). V lost 8 bases to trimming and J lost 5 bases, with 16 bases between them. CDR3 size: 14 residues. CDR1 and CDR2 (germline): PRHDT, FYEKMQ (reference sequence).

The gene calls are TRBV5-8 and TRBJ1-4; no reliable D call. The CDR3 runs to 16 residues. The V and J ends lost 4 bases and 8 bases respectively, with 21 bases between them. Germline V gene data show CDR1 as SGHTS and CDR2 as YDEGEE. CDR3 sequence (DNA): TGTGCCAGCAGCCCTCGAGAGGCCTTCCCCGGGGAAAAACTGTTTTTT. Protein: CASSPREAFPGEKLFF.

This clone appeared many times. The rearrangement links TRBV19 to TRBJ2-7; 9 bases are a match to TRBD1. With V trimmed by 5 bases and J by 3 bases, 2 bases remained unmatched. The germline V gene encodes CDR1 LNHDA and CDR2 SQIVND (reference sequence). There are 13 residues in the CDR3. In DNA, the CDR3 is TGTGCCAGTAGTCTGGGACAGGGCTACGAGCAGTACTTC. Protein product: CASSLGQGYEQYF.

In this sample, this clone turned up many times. Other DNA variants within this sample encode the same CDR3. The chain is built from TRBV5-1 and TRBJ2-4; no reliable D call. This CDR3 comprises 13 residues. The germline CDR1 and CDR2 sequences are SGHRS and YFSETQ. V gave up 4 bases and J gave up 3 bases, with 8 bases separating them. For the CDR3, the DNA is TGCGCCAGCAGCGTGGACGGCAAAAACATTCAGTACTTC. Translated, it gives CASSVDGKNIQYF.